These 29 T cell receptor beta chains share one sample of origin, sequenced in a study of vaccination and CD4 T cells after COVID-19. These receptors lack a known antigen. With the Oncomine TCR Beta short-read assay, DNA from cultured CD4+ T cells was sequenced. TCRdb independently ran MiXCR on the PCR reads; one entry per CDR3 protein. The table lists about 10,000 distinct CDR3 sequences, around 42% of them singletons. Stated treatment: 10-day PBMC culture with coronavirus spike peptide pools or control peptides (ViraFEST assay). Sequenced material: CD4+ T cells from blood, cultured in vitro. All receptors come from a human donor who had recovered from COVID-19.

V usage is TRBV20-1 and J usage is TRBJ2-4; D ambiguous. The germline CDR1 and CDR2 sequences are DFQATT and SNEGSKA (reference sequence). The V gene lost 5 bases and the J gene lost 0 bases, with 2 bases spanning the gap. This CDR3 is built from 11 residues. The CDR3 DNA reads TGCAGTGCTGTAGCCAAAAACATTCAGTACTTC. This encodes CSAVAKNIQYF.

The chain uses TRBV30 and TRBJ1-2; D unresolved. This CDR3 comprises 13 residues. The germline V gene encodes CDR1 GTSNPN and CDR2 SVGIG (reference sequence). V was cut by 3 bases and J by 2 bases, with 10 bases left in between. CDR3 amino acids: CAWRGTQNYGYTF. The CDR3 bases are TGTGCCTGGAGGGGAACACAAAACTATGGCTACACCTTC.

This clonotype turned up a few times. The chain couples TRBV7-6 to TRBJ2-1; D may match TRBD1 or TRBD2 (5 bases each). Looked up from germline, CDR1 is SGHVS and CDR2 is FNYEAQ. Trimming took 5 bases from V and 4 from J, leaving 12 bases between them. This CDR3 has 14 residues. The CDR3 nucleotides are TGTGCCAGCAGCGCCGGGACCACATACAATGAGCAGTTCTTC. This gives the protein CASSAGTTYNEQFF.

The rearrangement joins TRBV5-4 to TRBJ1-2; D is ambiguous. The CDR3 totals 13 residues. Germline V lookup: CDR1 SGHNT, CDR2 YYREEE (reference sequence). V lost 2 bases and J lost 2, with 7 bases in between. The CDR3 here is CASSLEGNYGYTF. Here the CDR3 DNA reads TGTGCCAGCAGCTTAGAAGGGAACTATGGCTACACCTTC.

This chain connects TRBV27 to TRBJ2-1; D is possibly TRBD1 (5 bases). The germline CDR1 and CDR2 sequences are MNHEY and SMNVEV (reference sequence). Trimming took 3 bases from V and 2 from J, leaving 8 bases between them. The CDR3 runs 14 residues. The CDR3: CASSLQGTYNEQFF. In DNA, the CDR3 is TGTGCCAGCAGTTTGCAGGGCACCTACAATGAGCAGTTCTTC.

In nucleotides, the CDR3 is TGTGCCAGCAGCTTAGAGTTCAAGGTGGCGAGGACTGAAGCTTTCTTT. Encoded protein: CASSLEFKVARTEAFF. J is TRBJ1-1 and V is TRBV11-2, with D hard to call. From germline, CDR1 is SGHAT and CDR2 FQNNGV. This CDR3 is built from 16 residues. Deletions cut 0 bases from V and 5 bases from J, with 16 bases between.

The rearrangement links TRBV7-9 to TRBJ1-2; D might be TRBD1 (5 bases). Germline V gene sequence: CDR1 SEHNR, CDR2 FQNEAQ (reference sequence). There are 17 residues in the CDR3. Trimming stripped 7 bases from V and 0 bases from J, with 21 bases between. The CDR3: CASTLGWDREANYGYTF. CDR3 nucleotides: TGTGCCAGCACCTTGGGTTGGGACCGAGAAGCTAACTATGGCTACACCTTC.

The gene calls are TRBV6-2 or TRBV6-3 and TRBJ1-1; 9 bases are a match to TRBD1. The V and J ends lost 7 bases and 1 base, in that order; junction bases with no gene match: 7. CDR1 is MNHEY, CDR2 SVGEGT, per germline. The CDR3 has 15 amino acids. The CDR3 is CASNFLGQGNTEAFF. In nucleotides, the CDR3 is TGTGCCAGCAACTTCTTGGGACAGGGGAACACTGAAGCTTTCTTT.

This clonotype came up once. For the CDR3, the DNA is TGTGCTAGTGGTTTATTGAGCACAGATACGCAGTATTTT. Translated: CASGLLSTDTQYF. The chain has TRBV12-5 and TRBJ2-3; D not resolved. CDR1 and CDR2 (germline): LGHNT, FRNRAP. Trimming pared 3 bases from V and 0 bases from J, leaving 4 bases between. The CDR3 totals 13 residues.

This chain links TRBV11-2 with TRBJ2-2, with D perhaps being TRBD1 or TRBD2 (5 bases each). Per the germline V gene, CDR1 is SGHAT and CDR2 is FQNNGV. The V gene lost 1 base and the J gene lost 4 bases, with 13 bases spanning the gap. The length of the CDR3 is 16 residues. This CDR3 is CASSLVSRGITGELFF. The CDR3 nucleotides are TGTGCCAGCAGCTTAGTTTCGAGGGGTATCACCGGGGAGCTGTTTTTT.

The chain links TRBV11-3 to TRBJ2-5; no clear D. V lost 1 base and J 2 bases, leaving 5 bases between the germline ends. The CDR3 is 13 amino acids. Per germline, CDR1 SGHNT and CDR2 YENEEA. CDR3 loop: CASSLGQQETQYF. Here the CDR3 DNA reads TGTGCCAGCAGCTTAGGGCAGCAAGAGACCCAGTACTTC.

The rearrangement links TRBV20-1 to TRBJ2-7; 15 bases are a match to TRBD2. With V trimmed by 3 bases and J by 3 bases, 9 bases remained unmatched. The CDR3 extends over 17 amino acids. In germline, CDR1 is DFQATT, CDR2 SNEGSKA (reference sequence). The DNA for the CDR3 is TGCAGTGCTAGCGACGGGACTAGCGGGGGGAATTACTACGAGCAGTACTTC. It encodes CSASDGTSGGNYYEQYF.

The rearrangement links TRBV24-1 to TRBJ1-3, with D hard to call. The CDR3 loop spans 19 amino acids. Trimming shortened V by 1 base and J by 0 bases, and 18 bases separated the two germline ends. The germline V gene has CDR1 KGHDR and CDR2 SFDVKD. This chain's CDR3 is CATSDLGRGLTNSGNTIYF. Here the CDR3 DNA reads TGTGCCACCAGTGATTTAGGGCGAGGACTTACGAACTCTGGAAACACCATATATTTT.

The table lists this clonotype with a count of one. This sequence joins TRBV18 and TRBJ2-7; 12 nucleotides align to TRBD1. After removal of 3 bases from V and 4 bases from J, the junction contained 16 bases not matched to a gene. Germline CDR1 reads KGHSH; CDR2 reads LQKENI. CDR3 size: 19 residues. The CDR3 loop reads CASSPSPGTGGGVIYEQYF. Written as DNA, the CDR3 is TGTGCCAGCTCACCCAGTCCCGGGACAGGGGGCGGCGTCATTTACGAGCAGTACTTC.

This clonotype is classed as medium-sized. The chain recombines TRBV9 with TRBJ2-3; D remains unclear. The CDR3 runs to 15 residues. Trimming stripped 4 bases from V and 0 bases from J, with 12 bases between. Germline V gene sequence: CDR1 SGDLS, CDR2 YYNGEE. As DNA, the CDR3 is TGTGCCAGCAGCCACACAATACCGAGCACAGATACGCAGTATTTT. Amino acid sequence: CASSHTIPSTDTQYF.

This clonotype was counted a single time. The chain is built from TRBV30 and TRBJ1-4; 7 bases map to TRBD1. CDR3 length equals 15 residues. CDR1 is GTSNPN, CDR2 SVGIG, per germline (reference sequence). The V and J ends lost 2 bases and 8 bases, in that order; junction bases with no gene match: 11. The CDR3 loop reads CAWSTDRVGREKLFF. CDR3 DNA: TGTGCCTGGAGTACTGACAGGGTAGGGAGGGAAAAACTGTTTTTT.

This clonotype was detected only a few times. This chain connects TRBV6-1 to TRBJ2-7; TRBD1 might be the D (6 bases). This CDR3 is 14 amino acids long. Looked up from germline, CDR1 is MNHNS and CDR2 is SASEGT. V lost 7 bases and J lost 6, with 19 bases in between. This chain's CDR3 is CASIRSQGLTEQYF. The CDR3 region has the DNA TGTGCCAGCATCCGGAGCCAGGGGTTAACCGAGCAGTACTTC.

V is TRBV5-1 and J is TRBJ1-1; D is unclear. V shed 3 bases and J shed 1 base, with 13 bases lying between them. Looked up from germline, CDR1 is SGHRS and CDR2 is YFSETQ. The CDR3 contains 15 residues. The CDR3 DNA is TGCGCCAGCAGCTCCGGAGCGTGGGAGAACACTGAAGCTTTCTTT. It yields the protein CASSSGAWENTEAFF.

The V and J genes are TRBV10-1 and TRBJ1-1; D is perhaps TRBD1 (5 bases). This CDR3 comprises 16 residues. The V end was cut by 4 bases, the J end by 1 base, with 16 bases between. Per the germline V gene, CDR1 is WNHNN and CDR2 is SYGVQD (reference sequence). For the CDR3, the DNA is TGCGCCAGCAGTGGGGCGGCAGGGATTACGAACACTGAAGCTTTCTTT. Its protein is CASSGAAGITNTEAFF.

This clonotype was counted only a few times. CDR3 residues: CASSSRTGSSYNEQFF. CDR3 nucleotide sequence: TGTGCCAGCAGCTCAAGGACAGGGAGCTCCTACAATGAGCAGTTCTTC. The chain carries TRBV7-7 and TRBJ2-1, with 8 bases identical to TRBD1. V lost 4 bases, J lost 0 bases, and 5 bases stayed unmatched. The CDR3 consists of 16 residues. Per germline, CDR1 SSHAT and CDR2 FNYEAQ (reference sequence).

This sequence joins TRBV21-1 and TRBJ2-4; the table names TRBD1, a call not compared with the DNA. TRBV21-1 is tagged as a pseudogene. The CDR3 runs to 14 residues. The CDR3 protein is CASLGGVGKNIQYF. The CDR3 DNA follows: TGTGCCAGCCTTGGGGGGGTGGGCAAAAACATTCAGTACTTC.

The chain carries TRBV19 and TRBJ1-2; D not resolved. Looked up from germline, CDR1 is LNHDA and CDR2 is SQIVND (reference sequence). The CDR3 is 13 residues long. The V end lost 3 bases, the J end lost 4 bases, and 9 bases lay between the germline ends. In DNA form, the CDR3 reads TGTGCCAGTAGTATGGGCAGAACCTATGGCTACACCTTC. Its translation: CASSMGRTYGYTF.

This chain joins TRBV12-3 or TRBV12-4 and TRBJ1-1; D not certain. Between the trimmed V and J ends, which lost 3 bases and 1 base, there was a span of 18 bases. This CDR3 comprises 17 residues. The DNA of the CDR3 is TGTGCCAGCAGTTTTTGGCCACGGTTGGGTGGGAACACTGAAGCTTTCTTT. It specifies CASSFWPRLGGNTEAFF.

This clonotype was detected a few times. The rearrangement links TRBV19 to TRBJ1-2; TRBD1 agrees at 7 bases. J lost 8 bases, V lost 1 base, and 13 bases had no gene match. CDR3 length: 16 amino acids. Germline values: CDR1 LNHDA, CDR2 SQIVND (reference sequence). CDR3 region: CASSIVKGASSGGYTF. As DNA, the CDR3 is TGTGCCAGTAGTATAGTCAAGGGGGCTAGCTCGGGGGGCTACACCTTC.

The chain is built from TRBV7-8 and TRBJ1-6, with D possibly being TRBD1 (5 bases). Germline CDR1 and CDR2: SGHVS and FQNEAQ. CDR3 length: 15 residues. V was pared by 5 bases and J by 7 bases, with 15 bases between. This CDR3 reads CASSPPGRKNSPLHF. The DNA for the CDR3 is TGTGCCAGCAGCCCCCCGGGACGGAAAAATTCACCCCTCCACTTT.

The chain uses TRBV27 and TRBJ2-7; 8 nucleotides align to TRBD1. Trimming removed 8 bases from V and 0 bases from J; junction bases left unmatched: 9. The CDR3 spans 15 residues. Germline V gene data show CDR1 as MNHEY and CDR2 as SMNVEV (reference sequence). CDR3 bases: TGTGCCAGCTTGAGAGGGGGACAGGTCTCCTACGAGCAGTACTTC. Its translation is CASLRGGQVSYEQYF.

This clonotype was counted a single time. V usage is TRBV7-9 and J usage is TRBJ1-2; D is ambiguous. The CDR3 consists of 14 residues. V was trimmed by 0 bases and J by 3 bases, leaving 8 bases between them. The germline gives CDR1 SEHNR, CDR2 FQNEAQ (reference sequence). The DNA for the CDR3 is TGTGCCAGCAGCTTAGCAGAAAGGTACTATGGCTACACCTTC. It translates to CASSLAERYYGYTF.

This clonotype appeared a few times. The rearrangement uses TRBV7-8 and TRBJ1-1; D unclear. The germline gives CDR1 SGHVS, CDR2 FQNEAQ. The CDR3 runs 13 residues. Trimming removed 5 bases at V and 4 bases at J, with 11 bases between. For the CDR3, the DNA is TGTGCCAGCAGCAGACGCAGGATCACTGAAGCTTTCTTT. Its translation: CASSRRRITEAFF.

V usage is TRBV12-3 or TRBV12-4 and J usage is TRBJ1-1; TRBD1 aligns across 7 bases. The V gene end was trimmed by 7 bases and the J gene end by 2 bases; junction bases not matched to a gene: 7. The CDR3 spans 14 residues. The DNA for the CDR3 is TGTGCCAGCACCCAGGGGGGAGGTAACACTGAAGCTTTCTTT. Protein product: CASTQGGGNTEAFF.